This TCR beta chain was profiled in a study of human T cells and chemical hapten exposure. Study-level points and caveats: Patch test score tracked positively with PT1 expanded TCR counts.

Each CDR3 protein gets one entry after TCRdb re-called the RACE reads with MiXCR. Of 180,000 or so distinct CDR3 sequences in the sample, roughly 14% were seen once. As to this clonotype: Its antigen is unknown.

Looked up from germline, CDR1 is MGHDK and CDR2 is SYGVNS. The length of the CDR3 is 14 residues. The V end lost 3 bases, the J end lost 2 bases, and 7 bases lay between the germline ends. Time point noted: patch test 1, 2 weeks after DPC sensitization. Noted treatment: therapeutic diphenylcyclopropenone sensitization with weekly scalp DPC. The genes are TRBV25-1 and TRBJ1-4; no clear D gene. This sample comprised whole blood, obtained in connection with sensitization to the hapten diphenylcyclopropenone (DPC). The clonotype comes from a woman between 25 and 40 years old with alopecia areata. Some clones in this sample may be carry-over from other donors' samples. This chain's CDR3 is CASSDPGTNEKLFF. The CDR3 nucleotides read TGTGCCAGCAGTGATCCGGGGACTAATGAAAAACTGTTTTTT.